The sequence of this TCR beta chain was determined in a study of human CD8 memory T cell subsets. Study-wide points: When diversity was estimated with Chao1, stem-like memory T cells appeared more diverse than precursor exhausted T cells. High, similar diversity marked stem-like memory and precursor exhausted T cells but not effector memory cells. This study determined the sequences of T cell receptor beta chains and of no other chains.

CDR1 is MNHEY and CDR2 is SMNVEV in the germline V gene (reference sequence). The length of the CDR3 is 14 residues. Construction of TCR beta libraries was accomplished by means of UMI-labeled 5' RACE. TCRdb reprocessed the 5' RACE reads and reports one entry per CDR3 protein, with no DNA. The table lists about 3,900 distinct CDR3 sequences, with roughly 31% in the top ten. Worth noting for this clonotype: Its antigen remains unknown.

V usage is TRBV27 and J usage is TRBJ1-5. Material: CD8+ T cells from PBMCs. The clonotype was recovered from a human donor in good health. CDR3 sequence reads: CASSLSGTYQPQHF.